This T cell receptor beta chain is from a study of OX40 agonist ivuxolimab in advanced cancers. Study-wide background: An agonistic anti-OX40 (CD134) antibody, ivuxolimab, was used to treat the patients. Partial responses occurred in three patients (one hepatocellular carcinoma, two cutaneous melanoma). General study findings and limits: Some patients who did not respond also had low normalized T-cell clonal expansion. CD8+ T cells showed, on average, more clonal expansion than CD4+ cells.

Per the germline V gene, CDR1 is SGHTA and CDR2 is FQGTGA. The CDR3 extends over 11 amino acids. V was shortened by 8 bases and J by 7 bases, with 8 bases between the two germline ends. Sequencing used immunoSEQ multiplex PCR; TCRdb keeps in-frame clones, though not all of them. The repertoire includes about 82,000 clones, around nine tenths of them detected once, and over 0.3% sits in the top ten. This clone was seen a few times. The antigen is unknown. The sample here was CD4+ or CD8+ T cells sorted from blood, taken in a trial of the OX40 agonist ivuxolimab. V and J are TRBV7-3 and TRBJ2-2, with D maybe TRBD2 (5 bases). The TCR originated in an adult with an advanced solid tumor such as melanoma, head and neck, liver or kidney cancer. For the CDR3, the DNA is TGTGCCAGCTCGGAGGTCGGGGAGCTGTTTTTT. Amino acids: CASSEVGELFF.